This TCR beta chain was recorded in a study of PD-1 blockade in mismatch repair-deficient tumors (dated by TCRdb to about 2017). At the level of the whole study: Between September 2013 and 2016, the trial enrolled 86 consecutive patients with 11 to 13 types of mismatch repair-deficient cancer, all of whom had received prior treatment and were progressing. Tumor-associated T cell clones were tracked in the peripheral blood of patients responding to PD-1 blockade by deep sequencing of TCR CDR3 regions. The full study reports these points: Tumor-resident clones, often undetectable in blood before treatment, expanded rapidly after pembrolizumab and then contracted, generally before radiologic responses.

Note on this clone: This receptor's antigen is unknown. Base qualities are not recorded, but no much larger clone differs from it by a single base.

Counted from cysteine to phenylalanine, this CDR3 has 13 amino acids. Solely the CDR3 DNA is kept, with 39 bases framed from the first base. From V the trimming removes 3 bases and from J it removes 10 bases, while the gene matches leave 6 bases of the junction unaccounted for. The germline V gene encodes CDR1 ENHRY and CDR2 SYGVKD. Mismatch repair deficiency in every enrolled patient was established by polymerase chain reaction or immunohistochemistry. TCR sequencing was performed for a few patients who responded to pembrolizumab therapy. The phase II trial prospectively tested pembrolizumab PD-1 blockade in advanced mismatch repair-deficient cancers regardless of tissue of origin. Serial peripheral blood T cell samples were collected before and at multiple times after starting PD-1 blockade. The timing of each blood sample was reported as weeks after the first dose of pembrolizumab. The library relied on the immunoSEQ multiplex PCR assay. Held by TCRdb, this immuneACCESS table contains in-frame sequences only and omits some clones. Under half of the omission traces to an unresolved V gene where checked; the cause of the rest is unknown. In this sample the table shows roughly 130,000 clones, 88% of which occur a single time. 10% to 15% of the sample rests with the top ten.

The receptor's source is an adult with mismatch repair-deficient cancer. Sequences were derived from peripheral blood, sampled approximately 72 weeks after starting pembrolizumab. The rearrangement joined TRBV10-3 to TRBJ2-1; TRBD1 aligns with 7 central bases. The CDR3 region reads CAISDRQGGEQFF. DNA sequence: TGTGCCATCAGTGACCGACAGGGTGGCGAGCAGTTCTTC.